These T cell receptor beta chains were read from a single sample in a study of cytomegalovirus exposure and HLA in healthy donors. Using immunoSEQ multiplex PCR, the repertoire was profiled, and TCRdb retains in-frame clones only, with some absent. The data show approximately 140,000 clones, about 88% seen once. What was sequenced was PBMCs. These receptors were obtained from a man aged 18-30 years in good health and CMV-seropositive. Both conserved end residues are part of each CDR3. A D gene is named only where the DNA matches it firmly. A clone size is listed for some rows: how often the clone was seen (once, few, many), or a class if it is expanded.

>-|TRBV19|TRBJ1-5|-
TGTGCCAGTAGCGCCGACAGAGTCGCTAGACAGCCCCAGCATTTT
CASSADRVARQPQHF
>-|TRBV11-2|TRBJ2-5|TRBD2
TGTGCCAGCAGCCCGGGACTAGCGGAGACCCAGTACTTC
CASSPGLAETQYF
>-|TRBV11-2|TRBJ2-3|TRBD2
TGTGCCAGCAGGAGCGGGAGGGGGTTGGTGACAGATACGCAGTATTTT
CASRSGRGLVTDTQYF
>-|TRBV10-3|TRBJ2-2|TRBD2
TGTGCCATCAGACAACTAGCGGGAGACACCGGGGAGCTGTTTTTT
CAIRQLAGDTGELFF
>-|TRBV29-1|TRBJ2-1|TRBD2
TGCAGCGCTCGGCGGGGGGTCTCGGATGAGCAGTTCTTC
CSARRGVSDEQFF
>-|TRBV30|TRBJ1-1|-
TGTGCCTGGAGTGTAAAGCCTAGCGCAGAAGCTTTCTTT
CAWSVKPSAEAFF
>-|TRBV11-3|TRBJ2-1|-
TGTGCCAGCAGCTTGGAAGCTTTGGGGGAGGTCCAGAATGAGCAGTTCTTC
CASSLEALGEVQNEQFF
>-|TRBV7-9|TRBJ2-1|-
TGTGCCACACCGGGACTTAGTTCGGGTGAGCAGTTCTTC
CATPGLSSGEQFF
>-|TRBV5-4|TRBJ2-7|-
TGTGCCAGCAGCGAACAGCGGTCGGTGGGCTACGAGCAGTACTTC
CASSEQRSVGYEQYF
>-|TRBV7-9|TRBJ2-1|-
TGTGCCAGCGGGGACATAGCCCGCTTGTATGAGCAGTTCTTC
CASGDIARLYEQFF
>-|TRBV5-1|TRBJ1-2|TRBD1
TGCGCCAGCAGCCCGGGGACAGGTAATGGCTACACCTTC
CASSPGTGNGYTF
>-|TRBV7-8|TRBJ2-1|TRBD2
TGTGCCAGCAGCTCACCCATAACGGGACTAGCCTACAATGAGCAGTTCTTC
CASSSPITGLAYNEQFF
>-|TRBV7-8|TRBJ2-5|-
TGTGCCAGCAGCTTCCCATTTTTAGTGAAGGAGACCCAGTACTTC
CASSFPFLVKETQYF
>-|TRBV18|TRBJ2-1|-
TGTGCCAGCTCCCTCAGGTGGGTTAGCTCCTACAATGAGCAGTTCTTC
CASSLRWVSSYNEQFF
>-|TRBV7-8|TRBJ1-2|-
TGTGCCAGCAGCTTATTCGGACCGGGGGAAATATATGGCTACACCTTC
CASSLFGPGEIYGYTF
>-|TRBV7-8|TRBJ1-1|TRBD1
TGTGCCAGCAACCCACAGGGGGCGAACACTGAAGCTTTCTTT
CASNPQGANTEAFF
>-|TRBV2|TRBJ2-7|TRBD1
TGTGCCAGCAGTTTAACCGGGACAGAAAGCTACGAGCAGTACTTC
CASSLTGTESYEQYF
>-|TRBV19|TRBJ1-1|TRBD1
TGTGCTAAACGGGACAGGGGGCAAGGAGGCACTGAAGCTTTCTTT
CAKRDRGQGGTEAFF
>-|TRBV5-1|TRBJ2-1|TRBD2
TGCGCCAGCAGCTCCAATCCCACTAGCGGGGGAAATGAGCAGTTCTTC
CASSSNPTSGGNEQFF
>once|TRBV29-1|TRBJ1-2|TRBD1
TGCAGCGCCCTGACAGGGGGCCTCGTCCAAGGTGGCTACACCTTC
CSALTGGLVQGGYTF
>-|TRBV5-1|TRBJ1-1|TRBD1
TGCGCCAACCCCCTTGACAGGGGGCCTGAAGCTTTCTTT
CANPLDRGPEAFF
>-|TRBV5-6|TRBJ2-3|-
TGTGCCAGCAGCCCTGACTCCCACGCAGATACGCAGTATTTT
CASSPDSHADTQYF
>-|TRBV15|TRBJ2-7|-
TGCGCCACCAGCAGAGATCGGGAGTACTCCTACGAGCAGTACTTC
CATSRDREYSYEQYF
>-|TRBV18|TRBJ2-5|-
TGTGCCAGCTCACCAAGACAACAAGAGACCCAGTACTTC
CASSPRQQETQYF
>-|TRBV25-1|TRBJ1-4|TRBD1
TGTGCCAGCAGTGACCCAACCCGGACAGGAATCGGGGAAAAACTGTTTTTT
CASSDPTRTGIGEKLFF
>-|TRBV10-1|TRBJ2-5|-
TGCGCCAGCAGTGAGTCCCGGAACGGAGTTGAGACCCAGTACTTC
CASSESRNGVETQYF
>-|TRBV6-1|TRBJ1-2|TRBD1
TGTGCCAGCAGTGAAGCGATGGGACAGGGTATCGGCTATGGCTACACCTTC
CASSEAMGQGIGYGYTF
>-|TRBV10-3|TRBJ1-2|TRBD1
TGTGCCATCAGTGAGGCCCGGGACAGCCACCCGAGGGGCTACACCTTC
CAISEARDSHPRGYTF
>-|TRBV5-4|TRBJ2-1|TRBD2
TGTGCCAGCAGCAAGACTAGCGGGGGAACTTACAATGAGCAGTTCTTC
CASSKTSGGTYNEQFF
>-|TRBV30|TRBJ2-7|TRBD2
TGTGCCTGGACTAGCGGGGGTTACGAGCAGTACTTC
CAWTSGGYEQYF
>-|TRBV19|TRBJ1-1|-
TGTGCCAGTATAGCCGCCAGGAACACTGAAGCTTTCTTT
CASIAARNTEAFF
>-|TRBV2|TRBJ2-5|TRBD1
TGTGCCAGCAGTGAAGCGCTAGGGGGCGATGAGACCCAGTACTTC
CASSEALGGDETQYF
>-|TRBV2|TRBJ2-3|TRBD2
TGTGCCAGCAGTGAAGGCGGGAGGGCCGAAGATACGCAGTATTTT
CASSEGGRAEDTQYF
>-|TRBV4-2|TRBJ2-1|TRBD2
TGTGCCAGCAGCCGGGGGGGTGCGGGGGACAATGAGCAGTTCTTC
CASSRGGAGDNEQFF
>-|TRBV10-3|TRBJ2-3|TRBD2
TGTGCCATCAGCGGGGGGATATCGGGCACAGATACGCAGTATTTT
CAISGGISGTDTQYF
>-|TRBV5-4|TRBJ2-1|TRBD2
TGTGCCAGCAGCCACGGCACTAGCGGGGGATCCTACAATGAGCAGTTCTTC
CASSHGTSGGSYNEQFF
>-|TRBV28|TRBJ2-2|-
TGTGCCAGCAGTTTGGTGCTAAACACCGGGGAGCTGTTTTTT
CASSLVLNTGELFF
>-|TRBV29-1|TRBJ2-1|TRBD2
TGCAGCGTTGATGGACTAGCAGGGGCGGGCAATGAGCAGTTCTTC
CSVDGLAGAGNEQFF
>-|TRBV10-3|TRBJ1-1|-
TGTGCCATCACCCGCTCCAGGAACACTGAAGCTTTCTTT
CAITRSRNTEAFF
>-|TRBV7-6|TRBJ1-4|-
TGTGCCAGCAGCTTGTATACAGCAGCAACTAATGAAAAACTGTTTTTT
CASSLYTAATNEKLFF
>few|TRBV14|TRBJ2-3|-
TGTGCCAGCAGCCCTAAGATCTGGGGACACCAGATGTCAGATACGCAGTATTTT
CASSPKIWGHQMSDTQYF
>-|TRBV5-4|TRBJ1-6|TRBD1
TGTGCCAGCAGCTTGTGGGGGACAGCCGTGGGGTCCCTCCACTTT
CASSLWGTAVGSLHF
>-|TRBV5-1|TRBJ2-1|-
TGCGCCAGCAGCTTGGTCGGTGAGCAGTTCTTC
CASSLVGEQFF
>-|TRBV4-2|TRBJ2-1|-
TGTGCCAGCAGCCAAGATTTGGCAGGCCGAATTGCCTACAATGAGCAGTTCTTC
CASSQDLAGRIAYNEQFF
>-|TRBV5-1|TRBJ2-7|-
TGCGCCAGCAGCTTGGGGCTAGCCCTGCTCGATTACGAGCAGTACTTC
CASSLGLALLDYEQYF
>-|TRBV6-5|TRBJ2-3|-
TGTGCCAGCAGGGCCGATTCTCATACGCAGTATTTT
CASRADSHTQYF
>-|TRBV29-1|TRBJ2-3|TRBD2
TGCAGCGTTGAAGATCGGGGGACTAGCGGAGCTACGCAGTATTTT
CSVEDRGTSGATQYF
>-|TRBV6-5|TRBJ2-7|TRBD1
TGTGCCAGCAGCTCGCCCGGGACAGTGTCCTACGAGCAGTACTTC
CASSSPGTVSYEQYF
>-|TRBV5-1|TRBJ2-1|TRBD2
TGCGCCAGCAGCTTGGAGGCGGGGCGGGGGTTCGCTGAGCAGTTCTTC
CASSLEAGRGFAEQFF
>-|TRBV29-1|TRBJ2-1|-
TGCAGCGCCCCGTCGGGACACGATACCTACAATGAGCAGTTCTTC
CSAPSGHDTYNEQFF
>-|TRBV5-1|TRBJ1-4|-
TGCGCCAGCAGCTCGTTAGGACAGTCTCCGACAACTAATGAAAAACTGTTTTTT
CASSSLGQSPTTNEKLFF
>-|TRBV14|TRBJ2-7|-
TGTGCCAGCAGCCAGTATAGTTTCCCAGGATACGAGCAGTACTTC
CASSQYSFPGYEQYF
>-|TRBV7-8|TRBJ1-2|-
TGTGCCAGCAGCTTAAGAGGCAGGGCTGGCTACACCTTC
CASSLRGRAGYTF
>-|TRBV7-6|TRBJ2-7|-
TGTGCCAGCAGCTTAGCGTGGGGCGCTAGCTCCTACGAGCAGTACTTC
CASSLAWGASSYEQYF
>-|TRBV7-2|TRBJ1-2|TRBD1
TGTGCCAGCAGCTTGACAGGGTTTCATGGCTACACCTTC
CASSLTGFHGYTF
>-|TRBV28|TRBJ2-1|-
TGTGCCAGCACCCGACCTACTAGCAACGGGGCTGAGCAGTTCTTC
CASTRPTSNGAEQFF
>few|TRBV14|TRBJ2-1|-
TGTGCCAGCAGCCGCGCCGCCAACAATGAGCAGTTCTTC
CASSRAANNEQFF
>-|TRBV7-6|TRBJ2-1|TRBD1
TGTGCCAGCAGCCTAAACAGGGGAAATGAGCAGTTCTTC
CASSLNRGNEQFF
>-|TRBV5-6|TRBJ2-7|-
TGTGCCAGCAGCTTAACGAGCTACGAGCAGTACTTC
CASSLTSYEQYF